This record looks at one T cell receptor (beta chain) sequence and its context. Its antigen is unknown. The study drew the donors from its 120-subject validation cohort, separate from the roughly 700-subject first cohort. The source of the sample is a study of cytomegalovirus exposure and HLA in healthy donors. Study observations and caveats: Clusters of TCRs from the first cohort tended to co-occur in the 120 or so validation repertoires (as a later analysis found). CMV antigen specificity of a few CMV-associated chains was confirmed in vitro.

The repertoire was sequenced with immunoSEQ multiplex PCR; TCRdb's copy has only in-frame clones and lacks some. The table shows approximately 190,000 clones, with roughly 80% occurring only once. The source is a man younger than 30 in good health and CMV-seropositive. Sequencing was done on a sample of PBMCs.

CDR3 coding DNA: TGTGCCAGCAGCTATACTAGCGGGGCTTCCTACAATGAGCAGTTCTTC. It is translated as CASSYTSGASYNEQFF. The chain is built from TRBV11-2 and TRBJ2-1; 10 nucleotides match TRBD2. CDR3 length equals 16 residues. Germline V gene sequence: CDR1 SGHAT, CDR2 FQNNGV. After removal of 4 bases from V and 1 base from J, the junction contained 4 bases not matched to a gene.